The text below deals with one T cell receptor (beta chain). Antigen: not known. Primers for the PCR totalled 60 Vbeta and 13 Jbeta. Sequencing used immunoSEQ multiplex PCR; TCRdb keeps in-frame clones, though not all of them. The profile shows some 54,000 clones, over 70% of them singletons. CDR1 SNHLY and CDR2 FYNNEI come from the germline V gene. The V end was cut by 7 bases, the J end by 0 bases, with 10 bases between. The CDR3 contains 15 residues. The entry originates in a study of cytomegalovirus exposure and HLA in healthy donors. Whole-study results and caveats: The study designated about 160 TCR beta chains cytomegalovirus-associated. Several of the most significant clusters appeared linked to common viral pathogens, based on a later analysis. Usually a TCR sequence was rare, but some public TCRs were found in many donors.

Though nominally healthy at sampling, donors likely had unrecorded immune exposures. The sample was PBMCs. The chain employs TRBV2 and TRBJ2-6, with D tentatively TRBD2 (6 bases). This TCR derives from a man younger than 30 in good health and CMV-seronegative. This CDR3 is CASMGLISGANVLTF. CDR3 nucleotides: TGTGCCAGCATGGGACTGATCTCTGGGGCCAACGTCCTGACTTTC.